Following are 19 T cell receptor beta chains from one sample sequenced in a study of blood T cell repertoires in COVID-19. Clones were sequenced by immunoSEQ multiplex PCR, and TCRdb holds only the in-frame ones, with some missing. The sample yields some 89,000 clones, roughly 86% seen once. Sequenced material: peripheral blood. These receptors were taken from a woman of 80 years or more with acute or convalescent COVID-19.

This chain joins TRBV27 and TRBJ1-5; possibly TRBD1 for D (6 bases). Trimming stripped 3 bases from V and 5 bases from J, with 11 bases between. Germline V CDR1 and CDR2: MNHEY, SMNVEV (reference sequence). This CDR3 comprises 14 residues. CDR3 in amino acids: CASSLVGAHQPQHF. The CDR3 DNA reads TGTGCCAGCAGTTTGGTGGGGGCTCATCAGCCCCAGCATTTT.

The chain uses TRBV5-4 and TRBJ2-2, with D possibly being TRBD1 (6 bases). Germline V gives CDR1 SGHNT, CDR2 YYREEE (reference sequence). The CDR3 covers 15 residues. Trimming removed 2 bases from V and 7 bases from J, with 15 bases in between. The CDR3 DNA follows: TGTGCCAGCAGCTTTCTTCAGGGGCGCGACGGGGAGCTGTTTTTT. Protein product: CASSFLQGRDGELFF.

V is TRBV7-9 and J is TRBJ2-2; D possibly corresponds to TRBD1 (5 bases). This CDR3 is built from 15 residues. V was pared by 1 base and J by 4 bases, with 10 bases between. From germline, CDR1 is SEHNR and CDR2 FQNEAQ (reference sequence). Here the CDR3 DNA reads TGTGCCAGCAGCTTAGGAAGGGGCGGCACCGGGGAGCTGTTTTTT. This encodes CASSLGRGGTGELFF. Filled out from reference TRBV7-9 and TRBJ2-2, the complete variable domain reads DTGVSQNPRHKITKRGQNVTFRCDPISEHNRLYWYRQTLGQGPEFLTYFQNEAQLEKSRLLSDRFSAERPKGSFSTLEIQRTEQGDSAMYLCASSLGRGGTGELFFGEGSRLTVL.

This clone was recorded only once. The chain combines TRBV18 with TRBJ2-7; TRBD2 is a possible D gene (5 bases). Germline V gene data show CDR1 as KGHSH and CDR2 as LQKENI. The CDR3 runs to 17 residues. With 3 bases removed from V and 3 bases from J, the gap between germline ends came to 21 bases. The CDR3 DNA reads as TGTGCCAGCTCACCCCCCTTGGGTAAGGGAGCCAACTACGAGCAGTACTTC. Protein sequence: CASSPPLGKGANYEQYF.

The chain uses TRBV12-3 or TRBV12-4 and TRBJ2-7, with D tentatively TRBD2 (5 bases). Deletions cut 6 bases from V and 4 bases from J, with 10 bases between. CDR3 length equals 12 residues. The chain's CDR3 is CASSPRGYEQYF. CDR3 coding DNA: TGTGCCAGCAGCCCTCGAGGGTACGAGCAGTACTTC.

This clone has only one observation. The CDR3 reads CSASGLGAGNEQFF. The CDR3 nucleotides read TGCAGTGCTAGTGGGCTAGGGGCTGGCAATGAGCAGTTCTTC. This sequence joins TRBV20-1 and TRBJ2-1, with a possible D match to TRBD1 (5 bases). The V end was cut by 3 bases, the J end by 6 bases, with 15 bases between. The germline gives CDR1 DFQATT, CDR2 SNEGSKA (reference sequence). The CDR3 spans 14 residues.

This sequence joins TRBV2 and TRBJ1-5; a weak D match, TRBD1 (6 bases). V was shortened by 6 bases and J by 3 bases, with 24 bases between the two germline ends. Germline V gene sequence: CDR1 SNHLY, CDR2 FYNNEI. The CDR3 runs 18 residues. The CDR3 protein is CASRDYLSRGGSNQPQHF. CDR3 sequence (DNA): TGTGCCAGCAGGGACTACCTGTCTAGGGGGGGATCCAATCAGCCCCAGCATTTT.

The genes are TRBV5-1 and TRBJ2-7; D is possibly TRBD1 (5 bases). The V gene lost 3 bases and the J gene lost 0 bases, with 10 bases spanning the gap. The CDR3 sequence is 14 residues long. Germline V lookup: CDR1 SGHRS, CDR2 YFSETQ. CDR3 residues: CASSYMTDSYEQYF. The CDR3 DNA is TGCGCCAGCAGCTACATGACAGACTCCTACGAGCAGTACTTC.

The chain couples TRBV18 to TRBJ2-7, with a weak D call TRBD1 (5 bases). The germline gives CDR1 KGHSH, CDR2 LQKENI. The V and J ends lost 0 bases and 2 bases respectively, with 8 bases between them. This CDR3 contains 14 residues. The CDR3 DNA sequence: TGTGCCAGCTCACCACCGACAGCCCCCTACGAGCAGTACTTC. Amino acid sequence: CASSPPTAPYEQYF.

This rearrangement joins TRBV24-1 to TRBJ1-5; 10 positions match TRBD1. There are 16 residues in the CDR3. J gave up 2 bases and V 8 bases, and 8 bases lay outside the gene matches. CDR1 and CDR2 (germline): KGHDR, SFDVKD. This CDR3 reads CATITPGTGGNQPQHF. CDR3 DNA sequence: TGTGCCACCATCACGCCGGGGACAGGGGGCAATCAGCCCCAGCATTTT.

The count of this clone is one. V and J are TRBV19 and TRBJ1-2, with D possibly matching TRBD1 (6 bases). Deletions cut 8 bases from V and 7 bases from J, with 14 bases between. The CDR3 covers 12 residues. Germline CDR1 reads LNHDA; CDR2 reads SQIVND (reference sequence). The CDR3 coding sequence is TGTGCCAGTGCCGGGACATCAGGTGGCTACACCTTC. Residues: CASAGTSGGYTF.

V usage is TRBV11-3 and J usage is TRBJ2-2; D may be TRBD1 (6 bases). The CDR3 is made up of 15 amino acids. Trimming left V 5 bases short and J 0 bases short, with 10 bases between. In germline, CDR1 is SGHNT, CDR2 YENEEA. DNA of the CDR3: TGTGCCAGCAGCCCCCGACAGGCGAACACCGGGGAGCTGTTTTTT. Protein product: CASSPRQANTGELFF. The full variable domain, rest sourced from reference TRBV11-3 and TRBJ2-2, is EAGVVQSPRYKIIEKKQPVAFWCNPISGHNTLYWYLQNLGQGPELLIRYENEEAVDDSQLPKDRFSAERLKGVDSTLKIQPAELGDSAVYLCASSPRQANTGELFFGEGSRLTVL.

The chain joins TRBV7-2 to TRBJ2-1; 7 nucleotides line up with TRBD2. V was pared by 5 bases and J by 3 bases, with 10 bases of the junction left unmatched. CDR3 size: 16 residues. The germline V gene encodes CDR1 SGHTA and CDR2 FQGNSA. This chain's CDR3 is CASSATGTNNYNEQFF. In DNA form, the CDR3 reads TGTGCCAGCAGCGCTACCGGGACTAACAACTACAATGAGCAGTTCTTC. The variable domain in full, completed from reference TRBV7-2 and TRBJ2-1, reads GAGVSQSPSNKVTEKGKDVELRCDPISGHTALYWYRQSLGQGLEFLIYFQGNSAPDKSGLPSDRFSAERTGGSVSTLTIQRTQQEDSAVYLCASSATGTNNYNEQFFGPGTRLTVL.

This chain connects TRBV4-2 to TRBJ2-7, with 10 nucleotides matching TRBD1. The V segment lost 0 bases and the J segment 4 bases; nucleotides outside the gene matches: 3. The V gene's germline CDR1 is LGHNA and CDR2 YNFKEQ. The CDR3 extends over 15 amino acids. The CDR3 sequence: CASSQEGQGEYEQYF. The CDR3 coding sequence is TGTGCCAGCAGCCAAGAAGGACAGGGGGAATACGAGCAGTACTTC.

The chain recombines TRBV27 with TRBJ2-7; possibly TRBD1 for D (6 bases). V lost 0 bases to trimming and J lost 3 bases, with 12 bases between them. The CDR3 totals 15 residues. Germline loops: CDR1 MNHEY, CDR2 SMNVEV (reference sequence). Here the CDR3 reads CASSLSWQGFYEQYF. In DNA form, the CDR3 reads TGTGCCAGCAGTTTATCGTGGCAGGGGTTCTACGAGCAGTACTTC.

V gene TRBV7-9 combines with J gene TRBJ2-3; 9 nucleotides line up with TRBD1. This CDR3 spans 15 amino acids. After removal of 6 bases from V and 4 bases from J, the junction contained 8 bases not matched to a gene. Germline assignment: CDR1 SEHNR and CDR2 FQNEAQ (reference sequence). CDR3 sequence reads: CASSSTGGLADTQYF. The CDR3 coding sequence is TGTGCCAGCAGTTCGACAGGGGGGCTGGCAGATACGCAGTATTTT.

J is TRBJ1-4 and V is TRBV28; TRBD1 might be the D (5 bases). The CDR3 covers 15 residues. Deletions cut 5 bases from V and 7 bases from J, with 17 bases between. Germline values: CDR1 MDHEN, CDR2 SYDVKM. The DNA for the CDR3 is TGTGCCAGCAGTCCCCAGTGGGGGGGAGGTGAAAAACTGTTTTTT. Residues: CASSPQWGGGEKLFF.

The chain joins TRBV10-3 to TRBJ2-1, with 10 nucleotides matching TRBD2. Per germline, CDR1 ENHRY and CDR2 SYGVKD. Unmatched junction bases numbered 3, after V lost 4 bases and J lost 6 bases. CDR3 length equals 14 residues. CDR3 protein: CAISVTSGTNEQFF. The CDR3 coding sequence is TGTGCCATCAGTGTAACTAGCGGGACCAATGAGCAGTTCTTC.

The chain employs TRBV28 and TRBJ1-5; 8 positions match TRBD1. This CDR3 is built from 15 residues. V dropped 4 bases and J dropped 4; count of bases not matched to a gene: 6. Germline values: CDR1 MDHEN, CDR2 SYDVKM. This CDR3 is CASSYRTGINQPQHF. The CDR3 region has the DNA TGTGCCAGCAGTTACAGGACAGGGATTAATCAGCCCCAGCATTTT.